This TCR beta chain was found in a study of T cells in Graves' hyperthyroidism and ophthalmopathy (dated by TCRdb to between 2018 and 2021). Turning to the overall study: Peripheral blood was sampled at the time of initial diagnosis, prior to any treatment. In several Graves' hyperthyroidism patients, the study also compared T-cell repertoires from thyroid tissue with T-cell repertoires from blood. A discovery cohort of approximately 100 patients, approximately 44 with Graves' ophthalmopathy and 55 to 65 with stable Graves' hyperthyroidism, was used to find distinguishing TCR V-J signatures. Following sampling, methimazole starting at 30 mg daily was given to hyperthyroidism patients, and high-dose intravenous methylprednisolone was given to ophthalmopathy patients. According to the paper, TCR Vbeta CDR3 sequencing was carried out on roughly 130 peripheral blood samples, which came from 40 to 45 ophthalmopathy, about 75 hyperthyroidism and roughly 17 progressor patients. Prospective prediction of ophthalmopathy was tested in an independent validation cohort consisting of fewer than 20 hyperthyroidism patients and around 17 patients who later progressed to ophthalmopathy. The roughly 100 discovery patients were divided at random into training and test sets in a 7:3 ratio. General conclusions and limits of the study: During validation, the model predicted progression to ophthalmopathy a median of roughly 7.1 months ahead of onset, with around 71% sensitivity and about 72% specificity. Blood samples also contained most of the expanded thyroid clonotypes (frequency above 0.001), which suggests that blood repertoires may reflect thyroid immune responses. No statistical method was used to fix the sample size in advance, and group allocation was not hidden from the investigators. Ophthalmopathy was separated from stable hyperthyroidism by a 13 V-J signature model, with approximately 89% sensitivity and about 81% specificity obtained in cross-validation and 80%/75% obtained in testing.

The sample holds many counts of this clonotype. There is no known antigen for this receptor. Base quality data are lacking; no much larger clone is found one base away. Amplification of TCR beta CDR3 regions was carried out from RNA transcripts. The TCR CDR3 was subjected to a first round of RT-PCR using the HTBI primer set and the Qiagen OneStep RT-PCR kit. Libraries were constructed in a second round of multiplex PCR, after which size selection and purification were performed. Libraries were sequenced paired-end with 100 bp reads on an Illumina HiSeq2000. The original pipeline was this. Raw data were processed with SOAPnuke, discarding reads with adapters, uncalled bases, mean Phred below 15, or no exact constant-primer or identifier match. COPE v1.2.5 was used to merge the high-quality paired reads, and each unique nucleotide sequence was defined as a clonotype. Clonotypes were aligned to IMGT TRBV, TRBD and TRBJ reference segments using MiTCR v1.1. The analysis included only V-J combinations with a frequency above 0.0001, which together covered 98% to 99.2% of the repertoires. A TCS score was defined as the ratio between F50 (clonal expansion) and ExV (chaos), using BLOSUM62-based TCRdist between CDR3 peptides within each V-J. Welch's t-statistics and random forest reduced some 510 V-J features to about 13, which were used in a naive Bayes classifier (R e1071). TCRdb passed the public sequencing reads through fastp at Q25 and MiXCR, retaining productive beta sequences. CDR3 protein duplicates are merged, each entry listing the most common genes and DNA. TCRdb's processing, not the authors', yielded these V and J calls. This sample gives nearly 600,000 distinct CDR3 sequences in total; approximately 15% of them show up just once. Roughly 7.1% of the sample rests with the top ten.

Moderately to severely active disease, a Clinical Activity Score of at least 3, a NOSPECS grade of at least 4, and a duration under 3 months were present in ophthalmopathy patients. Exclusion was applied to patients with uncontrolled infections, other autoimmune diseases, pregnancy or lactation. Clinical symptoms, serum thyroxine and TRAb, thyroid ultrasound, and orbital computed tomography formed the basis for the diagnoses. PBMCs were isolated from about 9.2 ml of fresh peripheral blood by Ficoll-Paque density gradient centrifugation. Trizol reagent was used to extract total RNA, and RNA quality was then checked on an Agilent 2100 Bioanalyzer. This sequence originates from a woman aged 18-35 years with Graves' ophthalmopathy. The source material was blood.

The CDR3 here reads CSASDRASEAFF. Read as DNA, the sequence is TGCAGTGCTTCAGACAGGGCATCTGAAGCTTTCTTT. The chain couples TRBV20-1 to TRBJ1-1; 7 of the junction bases match TRBD1. The V end gives up 5 bases and the J end 6 bases, leaving 6 bases in the junction not matched to a gene. The CDR3 holds 12 amino acids from the cysteine to the phenylalanine. Only the CDR3 DNA stays, 36 bases, in frame from base 1. The germline V gene (reference sequence) supplies CDR1 DFQATT and CDR2 SNEGSKA.